This TCR beta chain was documented in a study of CD4 T cells in relation to SARS-CoV-2 and coronaviruses. A remark on this clone: Antigen unknown.

This CDR3 region has 14 residues. The V gene's germline CDR1 is MDHEN and CDR2 SYDVKM. V dropped 6 bases and J dropped 7; count of bases not matched to a gene: 4. Using immunoSEQ multiplex PCR, the repertoire was profiled, and TCRdb retains in-frame clones only, with some absent. This repertoire shows around 28,000 clones, more than 60% found once; its top ten account for nearly 3.5%. This chain uses TRBV28 with TRBJ2-2, with 11 positions matching TRBD1. The sample was memory CD4+ T cells from PBMCs, cultured in vitro. This clonotype was obtained from an adult with COVID-19. CDR3 amino acids: CASRQDRGLGELFF. For the CDR3, the DNA is TGTGCCAGCAGACAGGACAGGGGGCTCGGGGAGCTGTTTTTT.